These T cell receptor beta chains were read from a single sample in a study of Graves' ophthalmopathy and Graves' hyperthyroidism. TCRdb recomputed calls from the multiplex PCR reads with MiXCR, one row per CDR3 protein. The sample carries about 220,000 distinct CDR3 sequences, roughly 21% recorded once. The source material was peripheral blood. The receptors were sampled from a woman between 50 and 59 years old with Graves' ophthalmopathy. CDR3s include the opening cysteine and the closing phenylalanine or tryptophan. Fields, in order: D gene, J gene, V gene, clone size, CDR3 protein, CDR3 DNA. A D gene is named only where the DNA matches it firmly. Size is stated for part of the rows, as once, few or many counts, or as a class when the clone is expanded.

. | TRBJ1-2 | TRBV19 | many | CASSIAVQRAGYTF | TGTGCCAGTAGTATAGCGGTACAAAGGGCTGGCTACACCTTC
TRBD1 | TRBJ2-2 | TRBV11-3 | . | CASSSGTGETGELFF | TGTGCCAGCAGCTCCGGGACAGGGGAAACCGGGGAGCTGTTTTTT
. | TRBJ1-2 | TRBV6-1 | few | CASGGFLDGYTF | TGTGCCAGCGGAGGGTTTTTGGATGGCTACACCTTC
. | TRBJ2-7 | TRBV7-9 | many | CASSWDPRGEQYF | TGTGCCAGCAGCTGGGACCCCCGGGGGGAGCAGTACTTC
. | TRBJ2-6 | TRBV27 | many | CASSLWQTGANVLTF | TGTGCCAGCAGTTTATGGCAAACTGGGGCCAACGTCCTGACTTTC
TRBD1 | TRBJ2-1 | TRBV24-1 | . | CATSGPGQGLLNEQFF | TGTGCCACCAGTGGGCCGGGACAGGGGTTGTTAAATGAGCAGTTCTTC
. | TRBJ1-1 | TRBV20-1 | many | CSARQQSGTMNTEAFF | TGCAGTGCTAGACAGCAAAGCGGAACCATGAACACTGAAGCTTTCTTT
. | TRBJ2-7 | TRBV5-1 | many | CASGRDGIYEQYF | TGCGCCAGCGGCCGGGACGGAATCTACGAGCAGTACTTC
. | TRBJ2-7 | TRBV30 | many | CAWSLLGGTSYEQYF | TGTGCCTGGAGCCTCCTCGGAGGGACGTCCTACGAGCAGTACTTC
. | TRBJ1-5 | TRBV6-2/TRBV6-3 | . | CASSPRTGQPQHF | TGTGCCAGCAGTCCTAGGACCGGTCAGCCCCAGCATTTT
. | TRBJ2-5 | TRBV24-1 | many | CATSDPQRLAQYF | TGTGCCACCAGTGACCCGCAAAGGTTGGCCCAGTACTTC
. | TRBJ2-5 | TRBV27 | many | CASSYGSGTQETQYF | TGTGCCAGCAGTTATGGATCGGGGACCCAAGAGACCCAGTACTTC
. | TRBJ1-5 | TRBV6-5 | many | CASSPQHVRQPQHF | TGTGCCAGCAGTCCCCAACACGTCCGTCAGCCCCAGCATTTT
. | TRBJ2-7 | TRBV7-8 | many | CASSLGQGGGLEQYF | TGTGCCAGCAGCTTAGGACAGGGAGGAGGACTAGAGCAGTACTTC
. | TRBJ1-1 | TRBV19 | once | CASSIVGAEAFF | TGTGCCAGTAGTATAGTGGGAGCTGAAGCTTTCTTT
TRBD2 | TRBJ2-7 | TRBV20-1 | many | CSATPSGRAYAYEQYF | TGCAGTGCTACCCCCAGCGGGAGGGCCTACGCCTACGAGCAGTACTTC
TRBD1 | TRBJ1-1 | TRBV7-9 | . | CASSSWTGENTEAFF | TGTGCCAGCAGCTCGTGGACAGGGGAGAACACTGAAGCTTTCTTT
TRBD1 | TRBJ1-3 | TRBV29-1 | many | CSAGTGTGNTIYF | TGCAGCGCCGGGACAGGGACTGGAAACACCATATATTTT
TRBD1 | TRBJ2-5 | TRBV19 | many | CASSMDREETQYF | TGTGCCAGTAGTATGGACAGGGAGGAGACCCAGTACTTC
. | TRBJ1-1 | TRBV11-2 | many | CASSLEMGTMNTEAFF | TGTGCCAGCAGCTTAGAGATGGGGACGATGAACACTGAAGCTTTCTTT